These 7 T cell receptor beta chains originate from one sample sequenced in a study of blood T cell repertoires in COVID-19 (dated by TCRdb to 2018 to 2021). Libraries came from the immunoSEQ multiplex PCR assay. TCRdb obtained this table from immuneACCESS and retained in-frame rearrangements with V and J assigned. These tables miss some clones; where compared with another copy, unresolved V genes account for less than half of the shortfall, and the remainder is unexplained. The sample contains 150,000 to 200,000 clones, about 92% of them found a single time. Together, the top ten hold roughly 5% of the sample. The sequenced material came from peripheral blood. The receptors were sampled from a man aged 25 to 40 with COVID-19, enrolled during active disease.

The gene calls are TRBV7-8 and TRBJ1-2; TRBD1 agrees at 9 bases. From germline, CDR1 is SGHVS and CDR2 FQNEAQ. There are 15 residues in the CDR3. V lost 0 bases, J lost 8 bases, and 7 bases stayed unmatched. The CDR3 here is CASSLAPGTGPGYTF. The CDR3 nucleotides are TGTGCCAGCAGCTTAGCTCCCGGGACAGGGCCCGGCTACACCTTC.

The chain combines TRBV4-1 with TRBJ1-2; 9 nucleotides match TRBD1. Per germline, CDR1 MGHRA and CDR2 YSYEKL. This CDR3 is 17 amino acids long. The V segment lost 0 bases and the J segment 1 base; nucleotides outside the gene matches: 6. This CDR3 is CASSQDEGTGSNYGYTF. The DNA of the CDR3 is TGCGCCAGCAGCCAAGACGAGGGGACAGGGAGTAACTATGGCTACACCTTC.

CDR3 sequence (DNA): TGTGCCAGTAGTAATCCAGGGAAGATTGCGGATAGCAATCAGCCCCAGCATTTT. Translated, it gives CASSNPGKIADSNQPQHF. The J gene is TRBJ1-5, the V gene TRBV19; TRBD1 is a possible D gene (5 bases). V was clipped by 4 bases and J by 0 bases, with 19 bases between them. From germline, CDR1 is LNHDA and CDR2 SQIVND (reference sequence). This CDR3 spans 18 amino acids.

The chain has TRBV10-3 and TRBJ2-1, with 8 nucleotides matching TRBD2. Germline CDR1 ENHRY, CDR2 SYGVKD. The CDR3 is 20 amino acids. The junction had 20 bases not matched to a gene; V was cut back by 7 bases and J by 0 bases. This CDR3 is CAITEGGGASGPRSYNEQFF. The DNA for the CDR3 is TGTGCCATCACCGAAGGTGGTGGGGCTAGCGGGCCCCGCTCCTACAATGAGCAGTTCTTC.

The CDR3, as DNA: TGTGCCAGCAGTTCCCTCCCTAGCGGGATAGGCTACGAGCAGTACTTC. Protein: CASSSLPSGIGYEQYF. V and J are TRBV6-2 or TRBV6-3 and TRBJ2-7; 9 bases map to TRBD2. V trimming: 4 bases; J trimming: 3 bases; junction bases outside the gene matches: 10. The CDR3 is 16 amino acids. Germline loops: CDR1 MNHEY, CDR2 SVGEGT.

The chain employs TRBV6-2 or TRBV6-3 and TRBJ2-2; D gene unclear. Germline assignment: CDR1 MNHEY and CDR2 SVGEGT. The CDR3 extends over 14 amino acids. V lost 0 bases and J lost 6, with 8 bases in between. CDR3: CASSYSIQAGELFF. For the CDR3, the DNA is TGTGCCAGCAGTTACTCGATCCAGGCCGGGGAGCTGTTTTTT.

The rearrangement links TRBV2 to TRBJ1-3; D possibly corresponds to TRBD1 (5 bases). Germline-derived CDR1 and CDR2 are SNHLY and FYNNEI. CDR3 length: 15 amino acids. The V and J ends lost 1 base and 8 bases respectively, with 15 bases between them. CDR3 amino acids: CASSEGYSVGDTIYF. CDR3 DNA sequence: TGTGCCAGCAGTGAAGGTTATTCAGTAGGGGACACCATATATTTT.